The 17 T cell receptor beta chains reported below all come from one sample, sequenced in a study of T-cell reconstitution after alpha-beta-depleted transplantation in children. Unique molecular identifiers featured in how the TCRbeta library was prepared. TCRdb re-analysed the PCR reads in MiXCR, keeping a single row per CDR3 protein. This table has about 980,000 distinct CDR3 sequences, 25% to 35% appearing once. The material was PBMCs, mostly from graft donor cells, obtained 360 days after TCRalphabeta/CD19-depleted stem cell transplant. These receptor sequences come from a boy younger than two who had a stem cell transplant for SCID, so the T cells may come from the graft donor.

This clonotype was observed many times. The CDR3 region has the DNA TGCGCCAGCAGCTTGGTGTCGGGGAGCTCCTACAATGAGCAGTTCTTC. It translates to CASSLVSGSSYNEQFF. The V gene is TRBV5-1, the J gene TRBJ2-1, with D tentatively TRBD2 (5 bases). The CDR3 loop spans 16 amino acids. The V and J ends lost 0 bases and 0 bases respectively, with 10 bases between them. Germline CDR1 reads SGHRS; CDR2 reads YFSETQ.

V and J are TRBV6-2 or TRBV6-3 and TRBJ2-5; tentative D call: TRBD2 (6 bases). The CDR3 is made up of 13 amino acids. Germline assignment: CDR1 MNHEY and CDR2 SVGEGT. The germline V and J ends were trimmed by 2 bases and 9 bases, with 13 bases remaining between them. CDR3 in amino acids: CASSYGTSGAQYF. The CDR3 region has the DNA TGTGCCAGCAGTTACGGGACTTCTGGGGCCCAGTACTTC.

This rearrangement joins TRBV20-1 to TRBJ2-3; 8 bases are a match to TRBD2. From germline, CDR1 is DFQATT and CDR2 SNEGSKA (reference sequence). There are 14 residues in the CDR3. The V and J ends lost 3 bases and 2 bases, in that order; junction bases with no gene match: 4. Here the CDR3 reads CSARRTSITDTQYF. Written as DNA, the CDR3 is TGCAGTGCTAGGAGGACTAGCATCACAGATACGCAGTATTTT.

The chain is built from TRBV13 and TRBJ1-1, with TRBD1 as a possible D gene (6 bases). Trimming removed 5 bases from V and 1 base from J, with 17 bases in between. The CDR3 consists of 16 residues. The germline V gene has CDR1 PRHDT and CDR2 FYEKMQ (reference sequence). The CDR3 DNA sequence: TGTGCCAGCAGCCCTTGGGGAGAGGGGGAGAACACTGAAGCTTTCTTT. Residues: CASSPWGEGENTEAFF.

The chain has TRBV27 and TRBJ1-1, with D uncertain. Germline V lookup: CDR1 MNHEY, CDR2 SMNVEV (reference sequence). Trimming cost V 6 bases and J 6 bases, with 14 bases left between them. The CDR3 contains 13 residues. The CDR3 here is CASSPTPGAEAFF. The CDR3 bases are TGTGCCAGCAGCCCCACCCCGGGCGCTGAAGCTTTCTTT.

This sequence joins TRBV12-3 or TRBV12-4 and TRBJ2-1, with D tentatively TRBD1 or TRBD2 (5 bases each). V lost 5 bases, J lost 6 bases, and 20 bases lay in between. This CDR3 has 16 amino acids. The CDR3 DNA sequence: TGTGCCAGCAGTGACCGACGACTATCGGGGCCCAATGAGCAGTTCTTC. It codes for CASSDRRLSGPNEQFF.

There are a few counts of this clonotype. This sequence joins TRBV6-4 and TRBJ2-3; D perhaps matches TRBD2 (5 bases). V dropped 5 bases and J dropped 1 base, with 13 bases sitting between them. The CDR3 runs to 15 residues. Germline V gene data show CDR1 as MRHNA and CDR2 as SNTAGT. CDR3 residues: CASSRSGLRTDTQYF. CDR3 coding DNA: TGTGCCAGCAGTAGGTCGGGGTTACGCACAGATACGCAGTATTTT.

The rearrangement uses TRBV9 and TRBJ2-1; 13 positions agree with TRBD2. V lost 0 bases to trimming and J lost 7 bases; unmatched junction nucleotides: 4. The CDR3 is made up of 16 amino acids. Germline values: CDR1 SGDLS, CDR2 YYNGEE. The CDR3 region has the DNA TGTGCCAGCAGCGTAGGAAAGACTAGCGGGAGGAATGAGCAGTTCTTC. The encoded protein is CASSVGKTSGRNEQFF.

A single count supports this clonotype. The CDR3 reads CASSFFGTGTYEQYF. CDR3 nucleotide sequence: TGTGCCAGCAGTTTTTTCGGGACAGGAACCTACGAGCAGTACTTC. J is TRBJ2-7 and V is TRBV27; 8 bases line up with TRBD1. From germline, CDR1 is MNHEY and CDR2 SMNVEV (reference sequence). This CDR3 is built from 15 residues. Trimming cost V 3 bases and J 2 bases; bases outside gene matches: 6.

The chain joins TRBV28 to TRBJ1-2; a weak D match, TRBD1 (5 bases). Deletions cut 2 bases from V and 8 bases from J, with 9 bases between. Germline V gene lookup returns CDR1 MDHEN and CDR2 SYDVKM. The CDR3 consists of 12 residues. This chain's CDR3 is CASSLRAGGYTF. CDR3 sequence (DNA): TGTGCCAGCAGTTTACGTGCAGGGGGCTACACCTTC.

V usage is TRBV20-1 and J usage is TRBJ2-7; D uncertain. Trimming took off 1 base at V and 1 base at J, with 17 bases between the two ends. In germline, CDR1 is DFQATT, CDR2 SNEGSKA (reference sequence). The CDR3 sequence is 16 residues long. The CDR3 bases are TGCAGTGCTAGAGCCCTCTCCAATGGCTCTTCCTACGAGCAGTACTTC. Translation: CSARALSNGSSYEQYF.

The chain couples TRBV5-1 to TRBJ2-7, with D possibly being TRBD1 (6 bases). CDR3 length: 15 residues. Germline V lookup: CDR1 SGHRS, CDR2 YFSETQ. The V end lost 4 bases, the J end lost 3 bases, and 17 bases lay between the germline ends. The CDR3 spells CASSLLGDNDYEQYF. Written as DNA, the CDR3 is TGCGCCAGCAGCCTCCTGGGGGACAACGACTACGAGCAGTACTTC.

The chain combines TRBV28 with TRBJ2-2; a weak D match, TRBD1 (5 bases). V lost 4 bases and J 6 bases, leaving 12 bases between the germline ends. The CDR3 totals 14 residues. Germline V gene sequence: CDR1 MDHEN, CDR2 SYDVKM. The CDR3 nucleotides read TGTGCCAGCAGTTCAACCCAGGGTGCCGGGGAGCTGTTTTTT. This sequence encodes CASSSTQGAGELFF.

The genes are TRBV18 and TRBJ2-1, with 9 bases aligning to TRBD2. The CDR3 consists of 15 residues. V was pared by 4 bases and J by 4 bases, with 5 bases of the junction left unmatched. From germline, CDR1 is KGHSH and CDR2 LQKENI. Here the CDR3 DNA reads TGTGCCAGCTCACACGCGGGGGGGCCGTACAATGAGCAGTTCTTC. Translated, it gives CASSHAGGPYNEQFF.

This chain links TRBV20-1 with TRBJ2-3, with TRBD2 matching over 8 bases. The CDR3 runs 15 residues. Germline V gives CDR1 DFQATT, CDR2 SNEGSKA (reference sequence). Trimming removed 2 bases from V and 4 bases from J; junction bases left unmatched: 8. The DNA for the CDR3 is TGCAGTGCTAGACGGTTGGCGGGGGGACCAGATACGCAGTATTTT. This translates into CSARRLAGGPDTQYF.

This clonotype was counted only a few times. The chain joins TRBV20-1 to TRBJ1-1, with D hard to call. The CDR3 is made up of 12 amino acids. V shed 4 bases and J shed 1 base, with 7 bases lying between them. The germline V gene has CDR1 DFQATT and CDR2 SNEGSKA (reference sequence). The DNA for the CDR3 is TGCAGTGCTATGCACAGGAACACTGAAGCTTTCTTT. Translating gives CSAMHRNTEAFF.

This clonotype was recorded a few times. The chain's CDR3 is CASSPQGLFTDTQYF. The CDR3 DNA reads TGTGCCAGCAGCCCCCAGGGGCTATTCACAGATACGCAGTATTTT. This chain links TRBV11-2 with TRBJ2-3; possibly TRBD1 for D (6 bases). The V and J ends lost 5 bases and 2 bases respectively, with 14 bases between them. There are 15 residues in the CDR3. The germline V gene encodes CDR1 SGHAT and CDR2 FQNNGV. The full variable domain, in which reference TRBV11-2 and TRBJ2-3 provide the parts outside the CDR3, is EAGVAQSPRYKIIEKRQSVAFWCNPISGHATLYWYQQILGQGPKLLIQFQNNGVVDDSQLPKDRFSAERLKGVDSTLKIQPAKLEDSAVYLCASSPQGLFTDTQYFGPGTRLTVL.